This TCR beta chain was sequenced for a study of cytomegalovirus exposure and HLA in healthy donors. PCR employed 60 Vbeta and 13 Jbeta primers. Assay used: immunoSEQ multiplex PCR; TCRdb lists only in-frame clones, some missing. The repertoire consists of some 60,000 clones, with about four fifths occurring once and the leading ten covering over 1.5%. The CDR3 has 15 amino acids. The V and J ends lost 6 bases and 4 bases, in that order; junction bases with no gene match: 6. Germline lookup yields CDR1 LNHDA and CDR2 SQIVND (reference sequence). The sequencing sample was made of PBMCs. V is TRBV19 and J is TRBJ2-3; 11 nucleotides agree with TRBD1. The TCR sequence derives from a man aged 35 to 55 in good health and CMV-seronegative. The CDR3 sequence is CASSQGTGGSDTQYF. The CDR3 bases are TGTGCCAGTAGCCAAGGGACAGGGGGATCAGATACGCAGTATTTT.